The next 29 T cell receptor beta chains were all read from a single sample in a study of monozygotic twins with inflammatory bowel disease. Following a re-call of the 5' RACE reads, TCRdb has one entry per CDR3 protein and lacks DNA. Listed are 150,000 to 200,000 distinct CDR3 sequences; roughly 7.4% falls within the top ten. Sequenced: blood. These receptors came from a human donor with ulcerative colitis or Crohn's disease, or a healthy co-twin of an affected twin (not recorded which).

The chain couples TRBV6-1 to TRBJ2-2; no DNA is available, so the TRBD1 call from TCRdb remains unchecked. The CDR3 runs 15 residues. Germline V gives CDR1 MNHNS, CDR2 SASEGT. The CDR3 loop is CASKSGQVVTGELFF.

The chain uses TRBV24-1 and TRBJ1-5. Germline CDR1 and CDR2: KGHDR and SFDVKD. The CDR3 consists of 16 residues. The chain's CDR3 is CATSDPRAASNQPQHF.

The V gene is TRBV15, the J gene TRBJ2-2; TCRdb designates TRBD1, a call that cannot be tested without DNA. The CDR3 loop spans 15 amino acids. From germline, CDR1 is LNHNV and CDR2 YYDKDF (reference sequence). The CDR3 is CATRILVPPAGELFF.

CDR3 protein: CASSMATDPNYGYTF. The rearrangement links TRBV19 to TRBJ1-2; no DNA is available, so the TRBD1 call from TCRdb remains unchecked. Germline V CDR1 and CDR2: LNHDA, SQIVND (reference sequence). The CDR3 covers 15 residues.

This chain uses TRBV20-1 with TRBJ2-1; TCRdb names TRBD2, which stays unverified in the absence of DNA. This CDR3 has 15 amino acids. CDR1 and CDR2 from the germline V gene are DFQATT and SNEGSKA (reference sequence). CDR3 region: CSATGLDAARDEQFF.

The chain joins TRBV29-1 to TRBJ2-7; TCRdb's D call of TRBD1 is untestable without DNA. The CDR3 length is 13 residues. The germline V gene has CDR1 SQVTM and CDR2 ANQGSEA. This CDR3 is CSVGTGATYEQYF.

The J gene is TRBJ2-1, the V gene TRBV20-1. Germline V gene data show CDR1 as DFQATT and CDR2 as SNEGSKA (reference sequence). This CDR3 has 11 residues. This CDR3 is CSTHLFHEQFF.

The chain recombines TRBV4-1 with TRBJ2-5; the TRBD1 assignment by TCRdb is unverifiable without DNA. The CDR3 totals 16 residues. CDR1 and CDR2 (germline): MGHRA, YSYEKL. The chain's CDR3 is CASSAERTGVGETQYF.

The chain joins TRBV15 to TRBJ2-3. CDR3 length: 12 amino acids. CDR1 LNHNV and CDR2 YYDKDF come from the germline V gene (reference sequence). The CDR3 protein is CATSRGTDTQYF. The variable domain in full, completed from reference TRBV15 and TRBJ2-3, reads DAMVIQNPRYQVTQFGKPVTLSCSQTLNHNVMYWYQQKSSQAPKLLFHYYDKDFNNEADTPDNFQSRRPNTSFCFLDIRSPGLGDTAMYLCATSRGTDTQYFGPGTRLTVL.

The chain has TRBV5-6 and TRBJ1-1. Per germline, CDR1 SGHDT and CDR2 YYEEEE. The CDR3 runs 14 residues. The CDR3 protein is CASSLERVNTEAFF.

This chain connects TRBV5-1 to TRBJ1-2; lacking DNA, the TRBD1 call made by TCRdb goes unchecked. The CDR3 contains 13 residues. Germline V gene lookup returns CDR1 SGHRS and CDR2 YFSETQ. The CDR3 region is CASSLRDRDGYTF.

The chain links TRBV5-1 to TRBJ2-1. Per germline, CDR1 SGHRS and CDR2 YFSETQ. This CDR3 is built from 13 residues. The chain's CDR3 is CASSLDLGDEQFF.

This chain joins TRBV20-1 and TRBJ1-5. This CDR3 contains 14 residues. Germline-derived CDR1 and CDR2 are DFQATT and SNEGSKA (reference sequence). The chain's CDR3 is CSARAVLGNQPQHF.

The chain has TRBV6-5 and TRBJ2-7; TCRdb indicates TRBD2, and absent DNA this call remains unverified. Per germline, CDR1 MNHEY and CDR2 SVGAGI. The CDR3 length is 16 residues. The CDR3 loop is CASSYSKTSWLYEQYF.

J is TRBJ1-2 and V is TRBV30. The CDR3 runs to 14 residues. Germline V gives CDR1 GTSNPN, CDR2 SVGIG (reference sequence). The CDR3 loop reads CAWSVLGPRDGYTF. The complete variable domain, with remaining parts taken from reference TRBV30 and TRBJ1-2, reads SQTIHQWPATLVQPVGSPLSLECTVEGTSNPNLYWYRQAAGRGLQLLFYSVGIGQISSEVPQNLSASRPQDRQFILSSKKLLLSDSGFYLCAWSVLGPRDGYTFGSGTRLTVV.

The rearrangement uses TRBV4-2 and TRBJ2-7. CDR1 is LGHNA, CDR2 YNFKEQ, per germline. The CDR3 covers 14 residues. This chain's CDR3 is CASSHALGTYEQYF.

The CDR3 loop reads CASSLHPLDRTNEKLFF. This chain connects TRBV28 to TRBJ1-4; TCRdb's D call, TRBD1, is unchecked because there is no DNA. The germline V gene has CDR1 MDHEN and CDR2 SYDVKM. The CDR3 has 17 residues. Using reference TRBV28 and TRBJ1-4 for the parts outside the CDR3, the full variable domain is DVKVTQSSRYLVKRTGEKVFLECVQDMDHENMFWYRQDPGLGLRLIYFSYDVKMKEKGDIPEGYSVSREKKERFSLILESASTNQTSMYLCASSLHPLDRTNEKLFFGSGTQLSVL.

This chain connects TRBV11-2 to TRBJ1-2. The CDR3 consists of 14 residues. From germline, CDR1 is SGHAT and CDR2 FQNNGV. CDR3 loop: CASSLQTANYGYTF.

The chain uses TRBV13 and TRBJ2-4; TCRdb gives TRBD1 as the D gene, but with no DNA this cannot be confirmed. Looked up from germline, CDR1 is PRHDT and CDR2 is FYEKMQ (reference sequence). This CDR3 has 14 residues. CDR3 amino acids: CASGRRVGENIQYF.

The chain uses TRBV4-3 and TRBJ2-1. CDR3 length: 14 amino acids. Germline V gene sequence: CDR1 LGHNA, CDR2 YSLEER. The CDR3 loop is CASSQGVSYNEQFF.

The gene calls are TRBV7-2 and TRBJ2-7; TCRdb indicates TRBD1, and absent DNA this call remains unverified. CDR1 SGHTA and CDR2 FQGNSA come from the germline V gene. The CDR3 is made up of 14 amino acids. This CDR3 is CASSGGQTSYEQYF. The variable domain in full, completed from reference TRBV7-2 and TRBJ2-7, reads GAGVSQSPSNKVTEKGKDVELRCDPISGHTALYWYRQSLGQGLEFLIYFQGNSAPDKSGLPSDRFSAERTGGSVSTLTIQRTQQEDSAVYLCASSGGQTSYEQYFGPGTRLTVT.

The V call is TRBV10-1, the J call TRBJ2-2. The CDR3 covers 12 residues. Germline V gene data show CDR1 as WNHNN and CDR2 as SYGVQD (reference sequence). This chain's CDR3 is CASSLPAGELFF.

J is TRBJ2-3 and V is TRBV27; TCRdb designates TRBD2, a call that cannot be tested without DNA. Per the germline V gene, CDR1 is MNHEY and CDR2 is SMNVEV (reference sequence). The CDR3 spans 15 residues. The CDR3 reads CASSLAGARTDTQYF.

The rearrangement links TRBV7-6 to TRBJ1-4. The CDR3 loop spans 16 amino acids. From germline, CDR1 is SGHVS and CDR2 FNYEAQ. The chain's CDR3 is CASSLGFGGTYEKLFF.

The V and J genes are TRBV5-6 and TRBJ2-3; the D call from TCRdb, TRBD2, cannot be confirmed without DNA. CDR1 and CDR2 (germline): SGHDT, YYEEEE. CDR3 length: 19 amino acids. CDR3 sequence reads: CASSVRAGGVSFSTDTQYF.

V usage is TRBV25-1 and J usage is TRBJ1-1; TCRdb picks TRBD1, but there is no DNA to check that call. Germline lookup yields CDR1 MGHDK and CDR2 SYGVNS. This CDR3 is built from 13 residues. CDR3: CASAGTMNTEAFF.

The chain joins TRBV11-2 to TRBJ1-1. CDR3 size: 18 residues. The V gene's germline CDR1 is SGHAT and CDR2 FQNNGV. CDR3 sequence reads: CASSPQIGQGSRNTEAFF.

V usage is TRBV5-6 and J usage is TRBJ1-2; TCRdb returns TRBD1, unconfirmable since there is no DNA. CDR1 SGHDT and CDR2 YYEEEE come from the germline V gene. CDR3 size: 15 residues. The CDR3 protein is CASSLGRQGSYGYTF.

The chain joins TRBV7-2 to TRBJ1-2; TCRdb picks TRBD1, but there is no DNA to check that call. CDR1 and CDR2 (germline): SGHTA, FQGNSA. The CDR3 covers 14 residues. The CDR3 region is CASSPDGPNYGYTF. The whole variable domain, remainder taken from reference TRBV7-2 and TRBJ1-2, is GAGVSQSPSNKVTEKGKDVELRCDPISGHTALYWYRQSLGQGLEFLIYFQGNSAPDKSGLPSDRFSAERTGGSVSTLTIQRTQQEDSAVYLCASSPDGPNYGYTFGSGTRLTVV.